These 23 T cell receptor beta chains were sequenced from one sample in a study of blood T cell repertoires in COVID-19. Sequenced by immunoSEQ multiplex PCR; TCRdb stores in-frame clones only, minus some. Of 350,000 to 450,000 clones in the sample, roughly 90% were seen once. Specimen: peripheral blood. The receptors originated from a woman between 40 and 55 years old with COVID-19, enrolled during active disease.

The chain employs TRBV28 and TRBJ1-1; the match to TRBD1 covers 11 bases. The J segment lost 5 bases and the V segment lost 2 bases, leaving 7 bases of the junction unmatched. This CDR3 is built from 16 residues. The germline V gene has CDR1 MDHEN and CDR2 SYDVKM. The CDR3 coding sequence is TGTGCCAGCAGTTTAAGAGGGACAGGGGGATTTACTGAAGCTTTCTTT. Encoded protein: CASSLRGTGGFTEAFF.

The chain carries TRBV20-1 and TRBJ1-6, with a possible D match to TRBD1 (6 bases). V was pared by 3 bases and J by 8 bases, with 17 bases between. The CDR3 is made up of 15 amino acids. Looked up from germline, CDR1 is DFQATT and CDR2 is SNEGSKA (reference sequence). CDR3 sequence (DNA): TGCAGTGCTAGTAAATCCGGGACACCTTATTCACCCCTCCACTTT. As protein: CSASKSGTPYSPLHF.

CDR3 DNA: TGTGCCAGTAGTATACCTAGCCCTCGGGGGAATGAGCAGTTCTTC. Its protein is CASSIPSPRGNEQFF. The chain recombines TRBV19 with TRBJ2-1; maybe TRBD2 (6 bases). V lost 2 bases, J lost 7 bases, and 15 bases lay in between. CDR1 and CDR2 (germline): LNHDA, SQIVND (reference sequence). The CDR3 totals 15 residues.

The V gene is TRBV7-8, the J gene TRBJ1-2, with D perhaps TRBD1 (5 bases). CDR3 length: 16 amino acids. Per germline, CDR1 SGHVS and CDR2 FQNEAQ. Trimming pared 4 bases from V and 6 bases from J, leaving 21 bases between. CDR3: CASSSIGGTGMDGYTF. CDR3 bases: TGTGCCAGCAGCTCGATCGGAGGGACGGGAATGGATGGCTACACCTTC.

J is TRBJ1-6 and V is TRBV30; D remains ambiguous. Between the trimmed V and J ends, which lost 0 bases and 0 bases, there was a span of 12 bases. Germline V gene sequence: CDR1 GTSNPN, CDR2 SVGIG (reference sequence). This CDR3 is built from 17 residues. In DNA, the CDR3 is TGTGCCTGGAGTGTCCCTAACCTTAGCTCCTATAATTCACCCCTCCACTTT. Translating gives CAWSVPNLSSYNSPLHF.

This clone was observed a handful of times. The CDR3 sequence is CATSRDPRGNQPQHF. The CDR3 DNA reads TGTGCCACCAGCAGAGATCCCAGGGGCAATCAGCCCCAGCATTTT. The V and J genes are TRBV15 and TRBJ1-5; perhaps TRBD1 as D (5 bases). V was pared by 0 bases and J by 2 bases, with 8 bases between. The germline gives CDR1 LNHNV, CDR2 YYDKDF (reference sequence). The length of the CDR3 is 15 residues.

This chain joins TRBV28 and TRBJ2-7; D unclear. This CDR3 is built from 11 residues. Germline CDR1 and CDR2: MDHEN and SYDVKM. Trimming cost V 5 bases and J 6 bases, with 8 bases left between them. The CDR3 here is CASSRVSEQYF. The DNA of the CDR3 is TGTGCCAGCAGTCGAGTTAGCGAGCAGTACTTC.

This clone has just a few counts. The chain is built from TRBV30 and TRBJ1-2; 8 nucleotides match TRBD1. The CDR3 sequence is 15 residues long. V dropped 1 base and J dropped 3; count of bases not matched to a gene: 7. Germline CDR1 GTSNPN, CDR2 SVGIG (reference sequence). CDR3 residues: CAWSAPSTGDYGYTF. The CDR3 coding sequence is TGTGCCTGGAGTGCTCCGTCGACAGGGGACTATGGCTACACCTTC. The whole variable domain, filled in from reference TRBV30 and TRBJ1-2, reads SQTIHQWPATLVQPVGSPLSLECTVEGTSNPNLYWYRQAAGRGLQLLFYSVGIGQISSEVPQNLSASRPQDRQFILSSKKLLLSDSGFYLCAWSAPSTGDYGYTFGSGTRLTVV.

The gene calls are TRBV6-4 and TRBJ1-1; 7 positions agree with TRBD1. The CDR3 length is 15 residues. CDR1 is MRHNA, CDR2 SNTAGT, per germline. Trimming took 2 bases from V and 6 from J; bases not matched to a gene: 9. The CDR3 loop reads CASSDASPGTAEAFF. CDR3 DNA: TGTGCCAGCAGTGACGCTTCACCCGGGACAGCTGAAGCTTTCTTT.

J is TRBJ2-5 and V is TRBV6-2 or TRBV6-3; D unclear. Germline V gene sequence: CDR1 MNHEY, CDR2 SVGEGT. V gave up 2 bases and J gave up 3 bases, with 16 bases separating them. This CDR3 region has 16 residues. The CDR3 is CASSYPVLGDEETQYF. The CDR3 bases are TGTGCCAGCAGTTACCCTGTGCTAGGAGACGAAGAGACCCAGTACTTC.

The chain is built from TRBV7-3 and TRBJ1-5, with 8 positions matching TRBD1. The germline V gene has CDR1 SGHTA and CDR2 FQGTGA. Trimming removed 2 bases from V and 3 bases from J; junction bases left unmatched: 12. This CDR3 is built from 18 residues. CDR3 region: CASSLLTPGQAYNQPQHF. The CDR3 DNA reads as TGTGCCAGCAGCTTATTAACACCGGGACAGGCTTACAATCAGCCCCAGCATTTT.

V gene TRBV6-2 or TRBV6-3 combines with J gene TRBJ2-7, with TRBD1 matching 8 bases. The V segment lost 1 base and the J segment 3 bases; nucleotides outside the gene matches: 8. This CDR3 region has 16 residues. The germline gives CDR1 MNHEY, CDR2 SVGEGT. DNA for the CDR3: TGTGCCAGCAGTTACTACCGGGACAGGCTAAACTACGAGCAGTACTTC. Protein sequence: CASSYYRDRLNYEQYF.

The chain employs TRBV28 and TRBJ1-2, with 10 bases aligning to TRBD1. CDR1 MDHEN and CDR2 SYDVKM come from the germline V gene. There are 15 residues in the CDR3. V shed 3 bases, J shed 8 bases, and the junction held 9 bases outside the gene matches. The CDR3 bases are TGTGCCAGCAGTTTGGCCGCCGGGACAGGGGTCGGCTACACCTTC. Protein: CASSLAAGTGVGYTF.

This chain uses TRBV29-1 with TRBJ2-1, with 11 bases fitting TRBD2. CDR1 and CDR2 (germline): SQVTM, ANQGSEA. J gave up 0 bases and V 1 base, and 8 bases lay outside the gene matches. The CDR3 is 18 amino acids. CDR3 amino acids: CSVEVLAGGPSSYNEQFF. CDR3 coding DNA: TGCAGCGTTGAAGTTCTAGCGGGAGGCCCGAGCTCCTACAATGAGCAGTTCTTC.

The chain joins TRBV11-2 to TRBJ2-7; D remains unclear. The CDR3 extends over 11 amino acids. Germline V gene lookup returns CDR1 SGHAT and CDR2 FQNNGV. The V end lost 5 bases, the J end lost 4 bases, and 6 bases lay between the germline ends. In DNA, the CDR3 is TGTGCCAGCAGCCTCGTATACGAGCAGTACTTC. Translating it yields CASSLVYEQYF.

The V gene is TRBV20-1, the J gene TRBJ1-1; D is undetermined. Per the germline V gene, CDR1 is DFQATT and CDR2 is SNEGSKA (reference sequence). V was shortened by 3 bases and J by 1 base, with 9 bases between the two germline ends. CDR3 length: 13 residues. In DNA, the CDR3 is TGCAGTGCTAGTGGGTCAGGGAACACTGAAGCTTTCTTT. It translates to CSASGSGNTEAFF.

The gene calls are TRBV19 and TRBJ2-7; TRBD2 matches at 10 bases. CDR1 and CDR2 (germline): LNHDA, SQIVND (reference sequence). The CDR3 is 15 residues long. J lost 5 bases, V lost 5 bases, and 9 bases had no gene match. The CDR3 reads CASSSSRLAGDEQYF. CDR3 nucleotides: TGTGCCAGTAGTTCCAGCCGGCTAGCGGGAGACGAGCAGTACTTC.

This chain joins TRBV28 and TRBJ1-3; the D is unclear. CDR1 and CDR2 (germline): MDHEN, SYDVKM. The CDR3 sequence is 19 residues long. V was trimmed by 8 bases and J by 0 bases, leaving 26 bases between them. CDR3 residues: CASRTQAEIGSNSGNTIYF. The CDR3 coding sequence is TGTGCCAGCCGTACCCAAGCTGAGATCGGGTCCAACTCTGGAAACACCATATATTTT.

The rearrangement uses TRBV7-2 and TRBJ2-3, with 9 bases lining up with TRBD2. Looked up from germline, CDR1 is SGHTA and CDR2 is FQGNSA. This CDR3 is 15 amino acids long. V lost 3 bases, J lost 6 bases, and 7 bases stayed unmatched. CDR3 sequence: CASSFPSGVRDTQYF. In DNA form, the CDR3 reads TGTGCCAGCAGCTTCCCTAGCGGGGTTCGGGATACGCAGTATTTT.

This clone has a handful of counts. The chain couples TRBV2 to TRBJ1-2, with TRBD1 identical over 9 bases. CDR1 is SNHLY and CDR2 is FYNNEI in the germline V gene. V gave up 4 bases and J gave up 6 bases; unmatched junction bases: 9. The CDR3 spans 15 residues. CDR3 residues: CASSGSNRGRNGYTF. CDR3 DNA: TGTGCCAGCAGTGGCTCTAACAGGGGGCGAAATGGCTACACCTTC.

The chain employs TRBV6-6 and TRBJ2-2; D possibly corresponds to TRBD1 (5 bases). The CDR3 spans 15 residues. Germline V gene lookup returns CDR1 MNHNY and CDR2 SVGAGI (reference sequence). V shed 0 bases and J shed 1 base, with 6 bases lying between them. CDR3 coding DNA: TGTGCCAGCAGTTACTCTCAGGGGAACACCGGGGAGCTGTTTTTT. It encodes CASSYSQGNTGELFF.

V gene TRBV5-1 combines with J gene TRBJ2-5; D may be TRBD1 (6 bases). The CDR3 sequence is 16 residues long. Trimming took off 0 bases at V and 3 bases at J, with 15 bases between the two ends. Germline values: CDR1 SGHRS, CDR2 YFSETQ. The CDR3, as DNA: TGCGCCAGCAGCTTGGCCGTCTCACCAGGGGAAGAGACCCAGTACTTC. Protein: CASSLAVSPGEETQYF.

V gene TRBV10-3 combines with J gene TRBJ2-3, with 7 bases aligning to TRBD1. J gave up 4 bases and V 7 bases, and 11 bases lay outside the gene matches. CDR3 length: 15 amino acids. Germline CDR1 and CDR2: ENHRY and SYGVKD. The CDR3 here is CAIKSSGQVADTQYF. In DNA form, the CDR3 reads TGTGCCATCAAGTCCTCTGGACAGGTGGCAGATACGCAGTATTTT.